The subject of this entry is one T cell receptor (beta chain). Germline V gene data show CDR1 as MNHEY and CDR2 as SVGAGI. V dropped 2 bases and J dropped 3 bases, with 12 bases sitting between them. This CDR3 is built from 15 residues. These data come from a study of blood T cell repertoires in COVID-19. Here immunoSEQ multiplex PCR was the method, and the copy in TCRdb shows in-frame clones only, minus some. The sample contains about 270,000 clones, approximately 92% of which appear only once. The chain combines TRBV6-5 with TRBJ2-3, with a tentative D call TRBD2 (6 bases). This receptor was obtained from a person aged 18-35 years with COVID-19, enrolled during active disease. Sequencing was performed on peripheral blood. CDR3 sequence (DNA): TGTGCCAGCAGTTACGCTAGCGCCGGTACAGATACGCAGTATTTT. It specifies CASSYASAGTDTQYF.